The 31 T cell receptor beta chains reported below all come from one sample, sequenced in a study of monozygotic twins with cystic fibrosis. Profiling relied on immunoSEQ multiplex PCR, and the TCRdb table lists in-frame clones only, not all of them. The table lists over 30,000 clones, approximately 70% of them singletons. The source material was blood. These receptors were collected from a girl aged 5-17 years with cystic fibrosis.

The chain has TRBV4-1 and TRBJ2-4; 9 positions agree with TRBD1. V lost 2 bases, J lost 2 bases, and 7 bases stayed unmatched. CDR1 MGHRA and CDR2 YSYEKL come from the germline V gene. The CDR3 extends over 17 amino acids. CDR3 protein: CASSQPGQGLTKNIQYF. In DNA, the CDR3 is TGCGCCAGCAGCCAACCGGGACAGGGACTGACCAAAAACATTCAGTACTTC.

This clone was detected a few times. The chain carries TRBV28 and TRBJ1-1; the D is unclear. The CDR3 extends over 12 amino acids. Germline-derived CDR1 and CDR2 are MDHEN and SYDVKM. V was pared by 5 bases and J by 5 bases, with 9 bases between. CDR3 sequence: CASSLGRTEAFF. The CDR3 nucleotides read TGTGCCAGCAGTCTAGGGCGAACTGAAGCTTTCTTT. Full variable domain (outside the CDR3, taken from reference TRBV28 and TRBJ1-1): DVKVTQSSRYLVKRTGEKVFLECVQDMDHENMFWYRQDPGLGLRLIYFSYDVKMKEKGDIPEGYSVSREKKERFSLILESASTNQTSMYLCASSLGRTEAFFGQGTRLTVV.

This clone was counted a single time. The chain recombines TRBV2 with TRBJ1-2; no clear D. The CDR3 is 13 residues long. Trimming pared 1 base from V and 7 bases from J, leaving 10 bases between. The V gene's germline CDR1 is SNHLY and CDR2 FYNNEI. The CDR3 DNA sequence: TGTGCCAGCAGTGAAGATCCGACAACTGGCTACACCTTC. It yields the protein CASSEDPTTGYTF. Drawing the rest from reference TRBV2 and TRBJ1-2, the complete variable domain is EPEVTQTPSHQVTQMGQEVILRCVPISNHLYFYWYRQILGQKVEFLVSFYNNEISEKSEIFDDQFSVERPDGSNFTLKIRSTKLEDSAMYFCASSEDPTTGYTFGSGTRLTVV.

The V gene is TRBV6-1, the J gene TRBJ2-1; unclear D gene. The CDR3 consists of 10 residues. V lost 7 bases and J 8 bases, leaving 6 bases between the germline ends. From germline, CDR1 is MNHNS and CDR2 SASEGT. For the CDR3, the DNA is TGTGCCAGCAAACCGGATGAGCAGTTCTTC. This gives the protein CASKPDEQFF.

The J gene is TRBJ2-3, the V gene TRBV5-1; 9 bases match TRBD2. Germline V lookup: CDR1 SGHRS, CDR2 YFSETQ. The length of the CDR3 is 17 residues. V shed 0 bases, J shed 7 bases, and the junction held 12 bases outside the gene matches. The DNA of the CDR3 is TGCGCCAGCAGCTTGGCCTCGGCAAGCGGGAGGAGTTATACGCAGTATTTT. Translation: CASSLASASGRSYTQYF.

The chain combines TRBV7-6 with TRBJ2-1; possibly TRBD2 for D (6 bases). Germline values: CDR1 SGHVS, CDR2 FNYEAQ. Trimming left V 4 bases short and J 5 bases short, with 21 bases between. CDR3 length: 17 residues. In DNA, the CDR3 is TGTGCCAGCAGCTCCGAAAAGGAGGGACCGAAAAACAATGAGCAGTTCTTC. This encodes CASSSEKEGPKNNEQFF.

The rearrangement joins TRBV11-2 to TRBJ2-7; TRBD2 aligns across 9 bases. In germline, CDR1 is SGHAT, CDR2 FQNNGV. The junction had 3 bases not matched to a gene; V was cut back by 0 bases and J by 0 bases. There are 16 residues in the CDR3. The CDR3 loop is CASSLDSGGYSYEQYV. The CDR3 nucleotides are TGTGCCAGCAGCTTAGATAGCGGGGGATACTCCTACGAGCAGTACGTC.

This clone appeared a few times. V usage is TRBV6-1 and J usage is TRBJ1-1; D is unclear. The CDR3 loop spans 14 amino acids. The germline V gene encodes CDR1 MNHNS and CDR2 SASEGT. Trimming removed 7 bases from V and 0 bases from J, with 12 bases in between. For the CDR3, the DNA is TGTGCCAGCAAACCCCAGTTAATGAACACTGAAGCTTTCTTT. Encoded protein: CASKPQLMNTEAFF.

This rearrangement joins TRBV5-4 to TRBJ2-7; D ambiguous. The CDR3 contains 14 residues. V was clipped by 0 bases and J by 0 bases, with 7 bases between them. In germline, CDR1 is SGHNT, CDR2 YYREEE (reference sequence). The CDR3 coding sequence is TGTGCCAGCAGCTTGGAATCCGGCTCCTACGAGCAGTACTTC. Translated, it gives CASSLESGSYEQYF.

CDR3 sequence reads: CAISSSGYYEQYF. The DNA of the CDR3 is TGTGCCATCAGCTCTAGCGGGTATTACGAGCAGTACTTC. The chain employs TRBV10-3 and TRBJ2-7; 8 positions match TRBD2. The ends lost 6 bases at V and 4 bases at J; junction bases unmatched: 5. Germline values: CDR1 ENHRY, CDR2 SYGVKD. This CDR3 comprises 13 residues.

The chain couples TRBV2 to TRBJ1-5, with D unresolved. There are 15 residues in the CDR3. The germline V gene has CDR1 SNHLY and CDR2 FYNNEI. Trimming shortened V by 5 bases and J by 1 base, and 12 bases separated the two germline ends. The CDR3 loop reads CASSYEGRSNQPQHF. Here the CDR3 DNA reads TGTGCCAGCAGTTACGAGGGCAGAAGCAATCAGCCCCAGCATTTT. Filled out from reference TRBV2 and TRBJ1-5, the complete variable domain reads EPEVTQTPSHQVTQMGQEVILRCVPISNHLYFYWYRQILGQKVEFLVSFYNNEISEKSEIFDDQFSVERPDGSNFTLKIRSTKLEDSAMYFCASSYEGRSNQPQHFGDGTRLSIL.

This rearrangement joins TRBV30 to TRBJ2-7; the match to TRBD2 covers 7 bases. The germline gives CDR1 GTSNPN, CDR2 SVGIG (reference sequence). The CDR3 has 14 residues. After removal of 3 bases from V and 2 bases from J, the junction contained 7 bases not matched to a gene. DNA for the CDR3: TGTGCCTGGAGCGTCGGGGGGTTGACCTACGAGCAGTACTTC. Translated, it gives CAWSVGGLTYEQYF.

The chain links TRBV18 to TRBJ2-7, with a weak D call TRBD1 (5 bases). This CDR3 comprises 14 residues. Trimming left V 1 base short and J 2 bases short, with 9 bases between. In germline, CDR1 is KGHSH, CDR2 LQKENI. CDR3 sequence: CASSPLDSAYEQYF. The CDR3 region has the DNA TGTGCCAGCTCACCACTCGACAGTGCCTACGAGCAGTACTTC. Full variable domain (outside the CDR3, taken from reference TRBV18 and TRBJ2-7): NAGVMQNPRHLVRRRGQEARLRCSPMKGHSHVYWYRQLPEEGLKFMVYLQKENIIDESGMPKERFSAEFPKEGPSILRIQQVVRGDSAAYFCASSPLDSAYEQYFGPGTRLTVT.

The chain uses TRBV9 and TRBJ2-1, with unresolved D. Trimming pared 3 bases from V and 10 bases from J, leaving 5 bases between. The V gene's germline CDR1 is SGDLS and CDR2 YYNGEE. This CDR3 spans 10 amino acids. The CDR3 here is CASSGREQFF. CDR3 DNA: TGTGCCAGCAGCGGCCGGGAGCAGTTCTTC.

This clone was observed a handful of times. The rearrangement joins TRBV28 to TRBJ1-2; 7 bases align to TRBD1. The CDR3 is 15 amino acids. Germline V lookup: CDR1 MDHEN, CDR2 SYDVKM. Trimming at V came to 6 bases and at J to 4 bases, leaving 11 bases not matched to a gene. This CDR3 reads CASRSDRVSIYGYTF. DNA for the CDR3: TGTGCCAGCAGATCTGACAGGGTGTCTATCTATGGCTACACCTTC.

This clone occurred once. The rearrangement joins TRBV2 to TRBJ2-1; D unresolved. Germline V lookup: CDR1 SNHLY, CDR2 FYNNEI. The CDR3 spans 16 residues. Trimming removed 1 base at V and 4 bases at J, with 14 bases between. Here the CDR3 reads CASSEGRLGKYNEQFF. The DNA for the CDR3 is TGTGCCAGCAGTGAAGGGCGTCTCGGCAAATACAATGAGCAGTTCTTC.

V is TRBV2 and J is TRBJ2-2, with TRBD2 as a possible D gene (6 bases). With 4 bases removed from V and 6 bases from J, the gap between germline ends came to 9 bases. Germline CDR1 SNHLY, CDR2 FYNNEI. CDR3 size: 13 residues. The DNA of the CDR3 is TGTGCCAGCAGTGTGACTAGACCCGGGGAGCTGTTTTTT. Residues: CASSVTRPGELFF.

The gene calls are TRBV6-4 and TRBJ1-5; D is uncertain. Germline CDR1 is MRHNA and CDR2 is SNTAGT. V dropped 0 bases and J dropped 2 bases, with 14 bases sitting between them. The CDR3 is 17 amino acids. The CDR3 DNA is TGTGCCAGCAGTGACTCATTACACAGAGAGGGCAATCAGCCCCAGCATTTT. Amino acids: CASSDSLHREGNQPQHF.

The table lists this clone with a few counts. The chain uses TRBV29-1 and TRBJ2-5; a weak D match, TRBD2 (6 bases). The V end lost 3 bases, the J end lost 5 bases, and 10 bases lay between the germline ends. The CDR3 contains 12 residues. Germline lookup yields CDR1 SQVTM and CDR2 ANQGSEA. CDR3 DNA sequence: TGCAGCGTTGACGGCGGGACCGAGACCCAGTACTTC. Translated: CSVDGGTETQYF.

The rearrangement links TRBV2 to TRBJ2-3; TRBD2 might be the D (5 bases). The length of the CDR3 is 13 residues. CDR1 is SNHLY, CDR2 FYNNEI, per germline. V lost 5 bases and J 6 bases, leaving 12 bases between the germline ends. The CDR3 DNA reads TGTGCCAGCAGTTCTACTAGGTGGGATACGCAGTATTTT. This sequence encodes CASSSTRWDTQYF.

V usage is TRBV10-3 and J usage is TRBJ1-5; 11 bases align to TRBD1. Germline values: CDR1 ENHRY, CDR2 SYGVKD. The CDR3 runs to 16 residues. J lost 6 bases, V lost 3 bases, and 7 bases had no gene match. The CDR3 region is CAISEKGQGVLQPQHF. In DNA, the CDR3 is TGTGCCATCAGTGAAAAGGGACAGGGGGTTCTTCAGCCCCAGCATTTT.

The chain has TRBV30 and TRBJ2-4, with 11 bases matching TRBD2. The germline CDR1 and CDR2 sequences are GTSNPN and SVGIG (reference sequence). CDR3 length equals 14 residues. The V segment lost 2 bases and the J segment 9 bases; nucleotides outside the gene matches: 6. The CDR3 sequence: CAWSLAGGPAIQYF. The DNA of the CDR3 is TGTGCCTGGAGTTTAGCGGGAGGGCCAGCCATTCAGTACTTC.

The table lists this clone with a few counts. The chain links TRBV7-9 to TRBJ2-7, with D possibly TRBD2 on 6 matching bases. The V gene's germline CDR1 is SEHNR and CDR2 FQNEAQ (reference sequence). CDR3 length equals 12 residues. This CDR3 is CASSFRDLGLHV. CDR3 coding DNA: TGTGCCAGCAGCTTTAGGGACTTGGGACTTCACGTC.

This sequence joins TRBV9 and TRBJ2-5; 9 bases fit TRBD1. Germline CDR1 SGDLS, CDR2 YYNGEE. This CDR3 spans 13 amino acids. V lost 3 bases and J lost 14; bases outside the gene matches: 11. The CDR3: CASSGATGQGIYF. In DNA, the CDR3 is TGTGCCAGCAGCGGAGCGACGGGACAGGGTATATACTTC.

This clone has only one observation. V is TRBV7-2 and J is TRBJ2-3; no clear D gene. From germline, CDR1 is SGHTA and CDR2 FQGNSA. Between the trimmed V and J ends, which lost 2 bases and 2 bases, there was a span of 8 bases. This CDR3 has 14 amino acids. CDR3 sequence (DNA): TGTGCCAGCAGCTTATCCTCCTTCACAGATACGCAGTATTTT. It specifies CASSLSSFTDTQYF.

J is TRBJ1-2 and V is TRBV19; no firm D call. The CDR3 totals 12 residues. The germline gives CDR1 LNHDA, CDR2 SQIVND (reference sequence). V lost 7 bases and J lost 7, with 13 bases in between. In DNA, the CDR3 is TGTGCCAGTAACCCGTCTTGGGGTGGCTACACCTTC. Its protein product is CASNPSWGGYTF.

CDR3 in amino acids: CASSLRESETQYF. The CDR3 DNA follows: TGTGCCAGCAGCTTACGTGAATCGGAGACCCAGTACTTC. The chain has TRBV13 and TRBJ2-5, with D unclear. Germline values: CDR1 PRHDT, CDR2 FYEKMQ (reference sequence). The V end lost 2 bases, the J end lost 5 bases, and 9 bases lay between the germline ends. This CDR3 region has 13 residues.

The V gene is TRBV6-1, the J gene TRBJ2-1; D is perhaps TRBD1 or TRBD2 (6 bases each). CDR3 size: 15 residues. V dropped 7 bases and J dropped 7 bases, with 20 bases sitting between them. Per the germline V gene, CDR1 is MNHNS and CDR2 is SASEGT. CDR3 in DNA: TGTGCCAGCACCATCATAAGGGGGACTGGTAATGAGCAGTTCTTC. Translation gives CASTIIRGTGNEQFF.

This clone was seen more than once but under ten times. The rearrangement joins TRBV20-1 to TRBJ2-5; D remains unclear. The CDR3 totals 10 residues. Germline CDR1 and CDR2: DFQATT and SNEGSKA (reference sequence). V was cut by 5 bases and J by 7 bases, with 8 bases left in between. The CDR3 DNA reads TGCAGTGCTCGACTTCGGACCCAGTACTTC. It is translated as CSARLRTQYF.

The CDR3 loop reads CAIRETANYGYTF. The CDR3 nucleotides are TGTGCCATCAGAGAGACTGCTAACTATGGCTACACCTTC. The chain has TRBV10-3 and TRBJ1-2; no firm D call. The germline V and J ends were trimmed by 6 bases and 0 bases, with 8 bases remaining between them. Germline assignment: CDR1 ENHRY and CDR2 SYGVKD. This CDR3 region has 13 residues.

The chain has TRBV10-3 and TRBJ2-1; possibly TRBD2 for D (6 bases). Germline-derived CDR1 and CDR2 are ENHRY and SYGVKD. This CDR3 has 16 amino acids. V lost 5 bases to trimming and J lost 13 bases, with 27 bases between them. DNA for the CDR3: TGTGCCATCAGTTCCTCGGGGGTCCATGATAGAGGGATACAGTTCTTC. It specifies CAISSSGVHDRGIQFF.